A single TCR beta chain is shown here with its context. Trimming shortened V by 10 bases and J by 1 base, and 14 bases separated the two germline ends. Germline V gives CDR1 LNHDA, CDR2 SQIVND (reference sequence). The CDR3 runs 14 residues. The source of the sample is a study of blood T cell repertoires in COVID-19. Study information: Samples came from the United States, Italy and Spain, spanning acute and convalescent COVID-19. PBMCs, B-cell-depleted T cells, or T cells were the source of the cDNA or gDNA that made up the material.

Authors' analysis steps: Reference gene primer amplification gave estimated nucleated cell counts. The data were produced by immunoSEQ multiplex PCR, yet TCRdb's version contains in-frame clones alone and is incomplete. That table supplies the V and J calls and clone size; D and trimming were determined from the DNA. Seen here are under 100,000 clones, around 87% observed once, and the top ten hold about 18%. Sequenced: peripheral blood. V is TRBV19 and J is TRBJ1-5, with D unclear. This clonotype was sampled from a human donor in a cohort sampled during active COVID-19. DNA for the CDR3: TGTGCCACTGCTTGGGCCGGCAGCAATCAGCCCCAGCATTTT. Translated, it gives CATAWAGSNQPQHF.